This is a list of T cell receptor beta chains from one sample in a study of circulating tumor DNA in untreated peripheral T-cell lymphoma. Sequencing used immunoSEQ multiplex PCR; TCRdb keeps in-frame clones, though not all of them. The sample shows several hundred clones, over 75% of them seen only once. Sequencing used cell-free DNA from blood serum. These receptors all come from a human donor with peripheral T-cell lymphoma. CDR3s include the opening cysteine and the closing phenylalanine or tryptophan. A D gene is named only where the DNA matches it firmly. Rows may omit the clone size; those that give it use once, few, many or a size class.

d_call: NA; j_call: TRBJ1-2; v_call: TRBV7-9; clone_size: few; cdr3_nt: TGTGCCAGCAGGGCGGGGGGAACCTACACCTTC; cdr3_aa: CASRAGGTYTF
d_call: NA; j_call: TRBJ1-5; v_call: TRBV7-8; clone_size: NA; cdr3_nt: TGTGCCAGCAGCACCCTTAATCAGCCCCAGCATTTT; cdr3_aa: CASSTLNQPQHF
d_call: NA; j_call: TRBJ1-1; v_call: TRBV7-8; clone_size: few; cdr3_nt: TGTGCCAGCAGCCCTACTAGGGGACGGGAAGCTTTCTTT; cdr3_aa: CASSPTRGREAFF
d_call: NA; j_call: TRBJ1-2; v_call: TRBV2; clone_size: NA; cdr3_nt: TGTGCCAGCAGTGAAGCGCCGGGAGGCTACACCTTC; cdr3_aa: CASSEAPGGYTF
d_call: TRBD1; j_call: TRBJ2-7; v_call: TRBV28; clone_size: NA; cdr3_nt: TGTGCCAGCAGCGGACAGGGTGGACCCTACGAGCAGTACTTC; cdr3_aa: CASSGQGGPYEQYF
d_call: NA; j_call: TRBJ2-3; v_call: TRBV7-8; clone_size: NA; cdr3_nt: TGTGCCAGCAGCATTCTGGGCAGGGCCGCAGATACGCAGTATTTT; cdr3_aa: CASSILGRAADTQYF
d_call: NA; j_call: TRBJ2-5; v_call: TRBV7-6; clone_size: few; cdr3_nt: TGTGCCAGCAGCTTAGCTATCCAAGAGACCCAGTACTTC; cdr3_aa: CASSLAIQETQYF
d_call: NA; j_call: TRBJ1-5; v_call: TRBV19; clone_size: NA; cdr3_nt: TGTGCCAGTAGTATAGGACAGCCCAACCTTTATCAGCCCCAGCATTTT; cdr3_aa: CASSIGQPNLYQPQHF
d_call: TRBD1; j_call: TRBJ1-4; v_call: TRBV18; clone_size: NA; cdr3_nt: TGTGCCAGCCATTCGGGGACAGGGGACGAAAAACTGTTTTTT; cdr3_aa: CASHSGTGDEKLFF
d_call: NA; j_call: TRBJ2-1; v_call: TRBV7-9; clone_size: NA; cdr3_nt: TGTGCCAGCAGCTCCCCCTACCGGGACCTCAATGAGCAGTTCTTC; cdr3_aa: CASSSPYRDLNEQFF
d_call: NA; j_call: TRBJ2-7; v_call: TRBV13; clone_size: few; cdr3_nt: TGTGCCAGCAGCGAGAGGGGTGCGGGCTCCTACGAGCAGTACTTC; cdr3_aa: CASSERGAGSYEQYF
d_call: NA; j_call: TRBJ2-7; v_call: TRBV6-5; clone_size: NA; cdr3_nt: TGTGCCAGCAGTTTACAGGGGCGGGGGGCCTACGAGCAGTACTTC; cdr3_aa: CASSLQGRGAYEQYF
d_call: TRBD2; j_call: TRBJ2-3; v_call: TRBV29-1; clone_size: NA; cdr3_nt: TGCAGCGTTGAGGGCGGGGGGCCCACCATAGATACGCAGTATTTT; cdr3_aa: CSVEGGGPTIDTQYF
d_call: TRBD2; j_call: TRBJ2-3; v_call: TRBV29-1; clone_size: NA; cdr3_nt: TGCAGCGTCGTCGGGACTAGCGGGAGGCTCAACGATTTCACAGATACGCAGTATTTT; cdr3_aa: CSVVGTSGRLNDFTDTQYF
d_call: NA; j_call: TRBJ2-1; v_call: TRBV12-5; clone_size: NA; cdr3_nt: TGTGCTAGTGGTCCCGAGGACAGCTCCTACAATGAGCAGTTCTTC; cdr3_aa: CASGPEDSSYNEQFF
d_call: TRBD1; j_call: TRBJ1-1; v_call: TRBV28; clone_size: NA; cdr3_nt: TGTGCCAGCAGGGGGACAGGGGGCGAGCGGGGCACTGAAGCTTTCTTT; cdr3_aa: CASRGTGGERGTEAFF
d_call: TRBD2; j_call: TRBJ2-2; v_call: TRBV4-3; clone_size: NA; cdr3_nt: TGCGCCAGCAGCCAAGAAGGGACTAGCGCCACCGGGGAGCTGTTTTTT; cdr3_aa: CASSQEGTSATGELFF
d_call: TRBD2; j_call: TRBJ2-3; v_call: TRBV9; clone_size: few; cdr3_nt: TGTGCCAGCAGCGTAGACCGGGCTAGCGGGGGACTCGGGGCGCAGTATTTT; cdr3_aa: CASSVDRASGGLGAQYF
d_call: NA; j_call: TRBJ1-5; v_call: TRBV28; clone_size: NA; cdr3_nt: TGTGCCAGCAGTTTAATGTGGGGTCAGCCCCAGCATTTT; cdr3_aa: CASSLMWGQPQHF
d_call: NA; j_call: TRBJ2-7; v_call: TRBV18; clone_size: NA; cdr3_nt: TGTGCCAGCTCACTACCCGGGATTTCCTACGAGCAGTACTTC; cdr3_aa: CASSLPGISYEQYF
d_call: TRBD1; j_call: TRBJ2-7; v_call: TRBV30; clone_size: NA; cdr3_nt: TGTGCCTGGTCTTCCGGACAGGGGGCGACGCAGTACTTC; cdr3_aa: CAWSSGQGATQYF
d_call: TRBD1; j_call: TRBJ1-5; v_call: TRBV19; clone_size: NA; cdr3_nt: TGTGCCAGTAGCCCGAAGGGGGCTGTTGTTCAGCCCCAGCATTTT; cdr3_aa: CASSPKGAVVQPQHF
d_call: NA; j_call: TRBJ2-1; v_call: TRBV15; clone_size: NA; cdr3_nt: TGTGCCACCAGCAGCCTTAATGAGCAGTTCTTC; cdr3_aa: CATSSLNEQFF
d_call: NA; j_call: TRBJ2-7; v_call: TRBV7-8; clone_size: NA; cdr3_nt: TGTGCCAGCAGCTTAGTTGGGGGCTCCTACGAGCAGTACTTC; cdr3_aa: CASSLVGGSYEQYF
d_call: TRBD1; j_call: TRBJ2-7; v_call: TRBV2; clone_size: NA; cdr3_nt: TGTGCCAGCAGTGAGTGGACAGGGGGCGAGTACGAGCAGTACTTC; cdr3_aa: CASSEWTGGEYEQYF
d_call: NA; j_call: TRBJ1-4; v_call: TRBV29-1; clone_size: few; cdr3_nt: TGCAGCGTTGAAGTTATCCGGGGCATACTGTTTTTT; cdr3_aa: CSVEVIRGILFF
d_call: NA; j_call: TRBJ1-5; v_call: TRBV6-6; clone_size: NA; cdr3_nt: TGTGCCAGCAGGACACAGGTTAGCAATCAGCCCCAGCATTTT; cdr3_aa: CASRTQVSNQPQHF
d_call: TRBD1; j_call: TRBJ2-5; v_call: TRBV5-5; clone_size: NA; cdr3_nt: TGTGCCAGCAGCTTGCAGGACAGGAACCAAGAGACCCAGTACTTC; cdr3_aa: CASSLQDRNQETQYF
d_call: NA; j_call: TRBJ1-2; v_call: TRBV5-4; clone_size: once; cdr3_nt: TGTGCCAGCAGCTTGGCCGGGGATTATGGCTACACCTTC; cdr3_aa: CASSLAGDYGYTF
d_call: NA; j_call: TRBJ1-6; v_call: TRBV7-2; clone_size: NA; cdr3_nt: TGTGCCAGCAGCTTAGCGCAGGGTAGTAATTCACCCCTCCACTTT; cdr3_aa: CASSLAQGSNSPLHF
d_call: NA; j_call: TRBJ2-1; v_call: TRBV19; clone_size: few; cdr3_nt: TGTGCCAGTAGTATAGAGGGGCTAGCTGAGCAGTTCTTC; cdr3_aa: CASSIEGLAEQFF
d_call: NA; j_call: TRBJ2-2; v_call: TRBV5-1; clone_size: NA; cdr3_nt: TGCGCCAGCAGCTTGAAGGACAGCGGCACCGGGGAGCTGTTTTTT; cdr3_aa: CASSLKDSGTGELFF
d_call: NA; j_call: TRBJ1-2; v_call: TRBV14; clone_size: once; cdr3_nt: TGTGCCAGCAGCCAATTATCTGGAAAGACCTATGGCTACACCTTC; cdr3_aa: CASSQLSGKTYGYTF
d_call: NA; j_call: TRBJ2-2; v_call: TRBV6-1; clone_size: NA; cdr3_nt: TGTGCCAGCAGTGAATTCGGGGGCTCAGCCGGGGAGCTGTTTTTT; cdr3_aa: CASSEFGGSAGELFF
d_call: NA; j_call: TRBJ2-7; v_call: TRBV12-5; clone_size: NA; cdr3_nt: TGTGCTATACCCCCGGGACAAAAATACGAGCAGTACTTC; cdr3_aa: CAIPPGQKYEQYF
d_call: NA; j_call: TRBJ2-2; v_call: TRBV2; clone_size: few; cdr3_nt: TGTGCCAGCACTTTCCAGGGGACGACCGGGGAGCTGTTTTTT; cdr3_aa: CASTFQGTTGELFF
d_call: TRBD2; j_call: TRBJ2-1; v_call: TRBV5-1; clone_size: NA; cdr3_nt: TGCGCCAGCAGCTTGGGATTAGCGGGAGGAACGTACAATGAGCAGTTCTTC; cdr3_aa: CASSLGLAGGTYNEQFF
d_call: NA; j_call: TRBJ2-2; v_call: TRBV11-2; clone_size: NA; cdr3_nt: TGTGCCAGCAGTCCCCTCGGGGCAGCGACCGGGGAGCTGTTTTTT; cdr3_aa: CASSPLGAATGELFF
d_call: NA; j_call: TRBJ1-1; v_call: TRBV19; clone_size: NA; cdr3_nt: TGTGCCACCCGCCCCTACGATAGTAGTAACACTGAAGCTTTCTTT; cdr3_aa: CATRPYDSSNTEAFF
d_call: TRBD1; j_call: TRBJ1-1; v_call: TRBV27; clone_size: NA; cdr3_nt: TGTGCCAGCAGTTTATTACAGGGGCCAGAAGCTTTCTTT; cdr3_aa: CASSLLQGPEAFF
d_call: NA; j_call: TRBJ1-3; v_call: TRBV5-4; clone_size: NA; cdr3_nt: TGTGCCAGCAGCTTAGGAGGGACCTCTGGAAACACCATATATTTT; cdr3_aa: CASSLGGTSGNTIYF
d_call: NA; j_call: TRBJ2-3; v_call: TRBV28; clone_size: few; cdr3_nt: TGTGCCAGCAGTTTAGCGGGGAGCCGCACAGATACGCAGTATTTT; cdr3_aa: CASSLAGSRTDTQYF
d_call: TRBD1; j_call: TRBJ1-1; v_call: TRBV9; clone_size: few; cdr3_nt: TGTGCCAGCAGCGTAGGGACAGGAATGGACACTGAAGCTTTCTTT; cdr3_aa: CASSVGTGMDTEAFF
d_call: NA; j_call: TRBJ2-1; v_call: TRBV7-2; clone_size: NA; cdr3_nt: TGTGCCAGCAGCCGAACCACAAACAGTTTTTACAATGAGCAGTTCTTC; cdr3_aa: CASSRTTNSFYNEQFF
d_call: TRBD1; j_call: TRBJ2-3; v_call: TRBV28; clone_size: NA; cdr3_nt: TGTGCCAGCAGACCAGGACGGACAGGGGGCTCGGAGTTGTCAGATACGCAGTATTTT; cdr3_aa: CASRPGRTGGSELSDTQYF
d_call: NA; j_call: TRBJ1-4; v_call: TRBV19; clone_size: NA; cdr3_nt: TGTGCCACCTCCCCGGGGTGGAAGGAAAAACTGTTTTTT; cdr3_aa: CATSPGWKEKLFF
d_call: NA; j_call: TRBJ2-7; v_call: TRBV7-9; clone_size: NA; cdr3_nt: TGTGCCAGCAGCTTAGGTCAGGGGCTGAACGAGCAGTACTTC; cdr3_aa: CASSLGQGLNEQYF
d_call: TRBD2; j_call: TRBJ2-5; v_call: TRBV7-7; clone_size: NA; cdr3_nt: TGTGCCAGCAGCTTAGGCGGGGGACAAGAGACCCAGTACTTC; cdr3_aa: CASSLGGGQETQYF
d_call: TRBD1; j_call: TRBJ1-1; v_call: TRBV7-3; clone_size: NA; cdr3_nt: TGTGCCAGCAGCACCACAGGGGGCCGGGACACTGAAGCTTTCTTT; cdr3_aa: CASSTTGGRDTEAFF
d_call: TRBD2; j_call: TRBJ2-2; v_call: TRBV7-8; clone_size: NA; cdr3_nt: TGTGCCAGCAGCTTAGCGGGAGGGAGGACCGGGGAGCTGTTTTTT; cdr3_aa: CASSLAGGRTGELFF
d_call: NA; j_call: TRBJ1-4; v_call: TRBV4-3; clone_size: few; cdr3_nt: TGCGCCAGCAGCCAAGATTTCACAGGCTGGGCAAAACTGTTTTTT; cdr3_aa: CASSQDFTGWAKLFF
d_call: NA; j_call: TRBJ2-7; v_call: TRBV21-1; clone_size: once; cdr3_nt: TGTGCCAGCAGCTGGCCGGGGCCTTGGGACGAGCAGTACTTC; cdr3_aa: CASSWPGPWDEQYF
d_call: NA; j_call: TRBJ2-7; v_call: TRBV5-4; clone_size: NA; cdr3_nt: TGTGCCAGCAGCCCGGGTGGGGCAGGCGGCAGCTACGAGCAGTACTTC; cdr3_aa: CASSPGGAGGSYEQYF
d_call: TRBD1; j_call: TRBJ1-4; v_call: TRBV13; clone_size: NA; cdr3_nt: TGTGCCAGCAGCTTAAGGGGGCCTAATGAAAAACTGTTTTTT; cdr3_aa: CASSLRGPNEKLFF
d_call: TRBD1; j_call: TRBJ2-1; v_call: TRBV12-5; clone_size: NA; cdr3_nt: TGTGCTAGTGGGGGACAGGGGTATGAGCAGTTCTTC; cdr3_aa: CASGGQGYEQFF